The 14 T cell receptor beta chains below were found in one sample sequenced in a study of blood T cell repertoires in COVID-19. The repertoire was sequenced with immunoSEQ multiplex PCR; TCRdb's copy has only in-frame clones and lacks some. The table lists some 240,000 clones, around 88% of them singletons. Sequenced: PBMCs or T cells enriched from blood (not recorded which). These receptors all come from a woman in her thirties or forties with acute COVID-19.

The chain carries TRBV24-1 and TRBJ2-1; TRBD2 matches 8 bases. Germline loops: CDR1 KGHDR, CDR2 SFDVKD. This CDR3 is built from 16 residues. V trimming: 4 bases; J trimming: 3 bases; junction bases outside the gene matches: 7. CDR3 nucleotide sequence: TGTGCCACCAGTGACCCGACTAGCGCGGGCTACAATGAGCAGTTCTTC. It is translated as CATSDPTSAGYNEQFF.

The chain has TRBV2 and TRBJ1-2, with TRBD1 matching 7 bases. The CDR3 sequence is 13 residues long. V dropped 5 bases and J dropped 4; count of bases not matched to a gene: 4. CDR1 SNHLY and CDR2 FYNNEI come from the germline V gene. The CDR3 loop is CASSIQGFYGYTF. Here the CDR3 DNA reads TGTGCCAGCAGTATACAGGGGTTCTATGGCTACACCTTC.

The CDR3 coding sequence is TGTGCCACCAGCAGAGATCGGGGGTCTGGGGCCAACGTCCTGACTTTC. This encodes CATSRDRGSGANVLTF. The genes are TRBV15 and TRBJ2-6, with D maybe TRBD2 (6 bases). V lost 0 bases and J lost 1, with 7 bases in between. In germline, CDR1 is LNHNV, CDR2 YYDKDF (reference sequence). CDR3 length: 16 amino acids. Using reference TRBV15 and TRBJ2-6 for the parts outside the CDR3, the full variable domain is DAMVIQNPRYQVTQFGKPVTLSCSQTLNHNVMYWYQQKSSQAPKLLFHYYDKDFNNEADTPDNFQSRRPNTSFCFLDIRSPGLGDTAMYLCATSRDRGSGANVLTFGAGSRLTVL.

The chain carries TRBV7-8 and TRBJ1-5; TRBD1 might be the D (5 bases). The CDR3 runs to 14 residues. Trimming cost V 5 bases and J 4 bases, with 12 bases left between them. Germline CDR1 reads SGHVS; CDR2 reads FQNEAQ. The CDR3 loop is CASSRGLSNQPQHF. The CDR3 nucleotides read TGTGCCAGCAGCCGGGGACTGTCGAATCAGCCCCAGCATTTT.

The J gene is TRBJ2-5, the V gene TRBV10-3, with 14 bases identical to TRBD2. CDR1 is ENHRY, CDR2 SYGVKD, per germline. The V and J ends lost 6 bases and 4 bases, in that order; junction bases with no gene match: 4. This CDR3 comprises 15 residues. CDR3 loop: CAIRGTSGSRETQYF. DNA of the CDR3: TGTGCCATCAGAGGGACTAGCGGGAGTAGAGAGACCCAGTACTTC.

This chain uses TRBV25-1 with TRBJ1-4, with 9 bases lining up with TRBD1. The CDR3 runs 15 residues. V lost 3 bases to trimming and J lost 8 bases; unmatched junction nucleotides: 7. Germline CDR1 is MGHDK and CDR2 is SYGVNS. The CDR3 DNA reads TGTGCCAGCAGTGACCGGACAGGGGTGGACGAAAAACTGTTTTTT. Translating gives CASSDRTGVDEKLFF.

The V and J genes are TRBV24-1 and TRBJ1-1; TRBD1 might be the D (5 bases). CDR1 and CDR2 from the germline V gene are KGHDR and SFDVKD. The CDR3 covers 13 residues. Trimming stripped 4 bases from V and 5 bases from J, with 10 bases between. Here the CDR3 reads CATSEQEGTEAFF. CDR3 DNA: TGTGCCACCAGTGAACAGGAAGGAACTGAAGCTTTCTTT.

DNA for the CDR3: TGTGCCAGCAGCTTAGATCGGGATCAGCCCCAGCATTTT. Its protein product is CASSLDRDQPQHF. The gene calls are TRBV7-8 and TRBJ1-5; D is ambiguous. This CDR3 has 13 residues. Germline CDR1 SGHVS, CDR2 FQNEAQ. Deletions cut 1 base from V and 5 bases from J, with 6 bases between.

The chain carries TRBV25-1 and TRBJ2-7; 7 bases align to TRBD1. Germline CDR1 MGHDK, CDR2 SYGVNS. The ends lost 10 bases at V and 6 bases at J; junction bases unmatched: 18. This CDR3 contains 15 residues. The CDR3 coding sequence is TGTGCCACACAGGGGTTGACCCAGGAGACTATCGAGCAGTACTTC. The encoded protein is CATQGLTQETIEQYF.

V and J are TRBV7-4 and TRBJ1-5; unclear D gene. The germline CDR1 and CDR2 sequences are SGHVT and SQSDAQ. This CDR3 contains 17 residues. V was pared by 1 base and J by 4 bases, with 17 bases between. The CDR3: CASSLEKARRINQPQHF. The DNA of the CDR3 is TGTGCCAGCAGCTTAGAAAAGGCAAGGCGGATTAATCAGCCCCAGCATTTT.

The rearrangement links TRBV29-1 to TRBJ2-2, with TRBD2 matching 7 bases. The germline V gene encodes CDR1 SQVTM and CDR2 ANQGSEA. This CDR3 is built from 13 residues. V trimming: 5 bases; J trimming: 2 bases; junction bases outside the gene matches: 2. CDR3 region: CSVLAANTGELFF. The CDR3, as DNA: TGCAGCGTTCTAGCGGCTAACACCGGGGAGCTGTTTTTT.

The chain joins TRBV4-1 to TRBJ1-6; the D gene is possibly TRBD1 (6 bases). Germline V gene data show CDR1 as MGHRA and CDR2 as YSYEKL. This CDR3 spans 14 amino acids. V was trimmed by 1 base and J by 14 bases, leaving 15 bases between them. The CDR3 loop is CASSQGEDRVTLHF. The CDR3 coding sequence is TGCGCCAGCAGCCAAGGTGAGGACAGAGTAACCCTCCACTTT.

V gene TRBV7-9 combines with J gene TRBJ2-3; 10 bases match TRBD2. The V gene's germline CDR1 is SEHNR and CDR2 FQNEAQ (reference sequence). CDR3 length equals 15 residues. With 3 bases clipped from V and 5 bases from J, the junction kept 5 bases outside the gene matches. The CDR3 coding sequence is TGTGCCAGCAGCTTCCCTAGCGGGAGAGTAGATACGCAGTATTTT. Translated: CASSFPSGRVDTQYF.

V gene TRBV6-5 combines with J gene TRBJ1-2; possible D gene TRBD1, 5 bases. Germline V gives CDR1 MNHEY, CDR2 SVGAGI. V lost 5 bases and J lost 6, with 19 bases in between. This CDR3 is 15 amino acids long. The CDR3 DNA reads as TGTGCCAGCAGTAGACGGGACTCCAACCCCCATGGCTACACCTTC. Residues: CASSRRDSNPHGYTF.